This T cell receptor (beta chain) is drawn from a study of graft-versus-host responses after intestinal transplantation. Across the whole study: Transplantation in recipients was multivisceral, liver-intestinal, or isolated intestinal. After anti-thymocyte globulin induction, recipients took tacrolimus and steroids for 2 to 3 years.

Study-level points and caveats: Within the allografts of patients who had graft-donor T cell macrochimerism, graft-versus-host to host-versus-graft clonal ratios were high. Detection of GvH clones occurred in recipient marrow, and some had their first appearance in ileum or blood.

Clones were read by immunoSEQ multiplex PCR, and TCRdb kept only the in-frame ones, dropping some. The sample has tens of thousands of clones; approximately 88% are singletons. As regards this clone: No antigen is known for it.

The authors processed graft tissue to release intraepithelial and lamina propria lymphocytes. The V gene end was trimmed by 4 bases and the J gene end by 6 bases; junction bases not matched to a gene: 4. This CDR3 is 13 amino acids long. Per the germline V gene, CDR1 is MGHRA and CDR2 is YSYEKL. This chain joins TRBV4-1 and TRBJ2-7; 9 bases fit TRBD2. The sample was ileum tissue, taken less than 400 days after transplant. The receptor comes from a human patient who received an intestinal transplant, so some T cells may come from the graft donor. CDR3 sequence (DNA): TGCGCCAGCAGCCCCGGGACTAGCCGCGAGCAGTACTTC. Protein sequence: CASSPGTSREQYF.